This TCR beta chain was identified during a study of beta chain features in type 1 diabetes. Of the isolated RNA, all was reverse transcribed, and so the sequenced material was expressed TCRB transcripts. The method was immunoSEQ multiplex PCR; TCRdb's version includes in-frame clones alone and lacks a portion of them. The table shows hundreds of thousands of clones, with around an eighth occurring only once. The germline gives CDR1 SGHVS, CDR2 FQNEAQ. CDR3 size: 18 residues. V was shortened by 1 base and J by 0 bases, with 13 bases between the two germline ends. General study results and limits: The VDJ junctions of type 1 diabetes patients carried fewer insertions and more deletions. All four CD4+ subsets of Type 1 diabetes patients contained TCRB CDR3s that were moderately but significantly shorter.

In total, each donor contributed a single heparinised blood draw that averaged around 100 mL. It was via CD45RO/CCR7/CD25/CD127/CD95/CD27 that CD4+ naive, central memory, regulatory and stem cell-like memory cells were sorted. Every sorted population was more than 95% pure. The sample holds a few counts of this clone. Its matching antigen is unknown. V and J are TRBV7-8 and TRBJ2-6, with D possibly being TRBD1 (5 bases). Specimen: naive CD4+ T cells from blood. This sequence was found in a man aged 18 to 30 with type 1 diabetes. CDR3 in DNA: TGTGCCAGCAGCTTAGTCCAGGGAACGCTCTCTGGGGCCAACGTCCTGACTTTC. It translates to CASSLVQGTLSGANVLTF.